The T cell receptor beta chain under discussion was sequenced for a study of blood T cells in healthy people across ages. Broader study findings: Naive CD4+ cells and diversity were both higher in long-lived donors than in aged donors.

Through a sample-barcoded 5' primer and a J-beta primer mix, a second PCR was run for about 6 to 12 cycles. MiXCR, applied by TCRdb to the 5' RACE reads, yields one record per CDR3 protein. The sample lists hundreds of thousands of distinct CDR3 sequences, around 42% occurring once. The donors, aged roughly 6 to 100, were healthy Caucasians from Russia. PBMCs, at least 6 million per sample, were isolated. Per sample, no less than 5.5 micrograms of total RNA were extracted. Concerning this clonotype itself: Its antigen is not known. Sequence at one end of the junction differs from germline and may be a read error.

The length of the CDR3 is 12 residues. Germline V gives CDR1 SQVTM, CDR2 ANQGSEA. Specimen: blood. The chain combines TRBV29-1 with TRBJ2-1; tentatively, D is TRBD1 or TRBD2 (6 bases each). This sequence originates from a man aged 55-75 years in good health. The CDR3 region has the DNA TGCAGCGCTGGGGGGCTCCACAATAAGCAGTTCTTC. It encodes CSAGGLHNKQFF.